These 28 T cell receptor beta chains were all obtained from the same sample, sequenced in a study of cytomegalovirus exposure and HLA in healthy donors listed by TCRdb under 2017. The library was generated by the immunoSEQ multiplex PCR assay. For the multiplex PCR, a mixture combining 60 forward primers for TCR Vbeta segments and 13 reverse primers for TCR Jbeta segments was used. TCRdb took over this immuneACCESS table, retaining in-frame rearrangements with V and J assigned. Such tables are incomplete; in checked studies, under half of the missing clones stem from an unresolved V gene, and the remainder is unexplained. This sample lists approximately 110,000 clones; roughly 80% were detected once. The top ten clonotypes cover roughly 8% of the sample. The sequencing input was PBMCs. These receptor sequences come from a woman aged 45-59 years in good health and CMV-seropositive.

J is TRBJ2-7 and V is TRBV5-1, with TRBD1 matching 10 bases. The V and J ends lost 4 bases and 4 bases, in that order; junction bases with no gene match: 11. Germline V CDR1 and CDR2: SGHRS, YFSETQ. This CDR3 region has 16 residues. The CDR3 DNA reads as TGCGCCAGCAGCCCCCCGCCGGGACAGGGGACATACGAGCAGTACTTC. It specifies CASSPPPGQGTYEQYF. The full variable domain, in which reference TRBV5-1 and TRBJ2-7 provide the parts outside the CDR3, is KAGVTQTPRYLIKTRGQQVTLSCSPISGHRSVSWYQQTPGQGLQFLFEYFSETQRNKGNFPGRFSGRQFSNSRSEMNVSTLELGDSALYLCASSPPPGQGTYEQYFGPGTRLTVT.

This clone was found a few times. The J gene is TRBJ2-1, the V gene TRBV27; D gene uncertain. This CDR3 has 14 amino acids. The germline V gene has CDR1 MNHEY and CDR2 SMNVEV (reference sequence). V lost 2 bases to trimming and J lost 4 bases, with 9 bases between them. In nucleotides, the CDR3 is TGTGCCAGCAGTTTAGACACCTTTTACAATGAGCAGTTCTTC. Protein: CASSLDTFYNEQFF.

The V call is TRBV5-4, the J call TRBJ2-5; D possibly corresponds to TRBD2 (7 bases). V lost 0 bases, J lost 4 bases, and 10 bases lay in between. Germline V gene data show CDR1 as SGHNT and CDR2 as YYREEE (reference sequence). The CDR3 contains 14 residues. CDR3 sequence (DNA): TGTGCCAGCAGCTTGGAAGGGGGGGGAGAGACCCAGTACTTC. This gives the protein CASSLEGGGETQYF.

J is TRBJ2-4 and V is TRBV29-1; 9 nucleotides match TRBD1. CDR3 length: 15 amino acids. The J segment lost 0 bases and the V segment lost 6 bases, leaving 6 bases of the junction unmatched. Germline-derived CDR1 and CDR2 are SQVTM and ANQGSEA. CDR3 nucleotide sequence: TGCAGCGTCCCGGGACAGGGCTTAGCCAAAAACATTCAGTACTTC. This sequence encodes CSVPGQGLAKNIQYF. Full variable domain (rest looked up from reference TRBV29-1 and TRBJ2-4): SAVISQKPSRDICQRGTSLTIQCQVDSQVTMMFWYRQQPGQSLTLIATANQGSEATYESGFVIDKFPISRPNLTFSTLTVSNMSPEDSSIYLCSVPGQGLAKNIQYFGAGTRLSVL.

This clone was observed a single time. The rearrangement links TRBV29-1 to TRBJ1-2; D remains unclear. V was pared by 3 bases and J by 7 bases, with 15 bases between. The CDR3 is made up of 13 amino acids. CDR1 and CDR2 (germline): SQVTM, ANQGSEA. This CDR3 is CSVESDEEFGYTF. For the CDR3, the DNA is TGCAGCGTTGAGTCAGATGAGGAGTTTGGCTACACCTTC.

This clone has just one count. This rearrangement joins TRBV2 to TRBJ2-1, with TRBD2 identical over 13 bases. The CDR3 contains 17 residues. The V gene's germline CDR1 is SNHLY and CDR2 FYNNEI. The junction had 9 bases not matched to a gene; V was cut back by 6 bases and J by 4 bases. CDR3 loop: CASRVPGLAGSYNEQFF. The CDR3 DNA sequence: TGTGCCAGCAGGGTCCCGGGACTAGCGGGGAGTTACAATGAGCAGTTCTTC.

The gene calls are TRBV6-6 and TRBJ1-3; 9 nucleotides agree with TRBD1. This CDR3 region has 14 residues. V shed 4 bases, J shed 12 bases, and the junction held 10 bases outside the gene matches. Germline V CDR1 and CDR2: MNHNY, SVGAGI (reference sequence). The DNA for the CDR3 is TGTGCCAGCAGTTCCCCGGGACAGGGATCAGTCATATATTTT. Its translation: CASSSPGQGSVIYF.

The V call is TRBV5-1, the J call TRBJ1-4; D may be TRBD1 (5 bases). The CDR3 totals 14 residues. The germline V gene has CDR1 SGHRS and CDR2 YFSETQ. V gave up 5 bases and J gave up 8 bases, with 16 bases separating them. CDR3 bases: TGCGCCAGCAGACTGGAGGGGAGTGTGGAAAAACTGTTTTTT. Translation gives CASRLEGSVEKLFF.

The genes are TRBV9 and TRBJ2-7; possible D gene TRBD2, 5 bases. V was shortened by 0 bases and J by 6 bases, with 10 bases between the two germline ends. The CDR3 is 13 residues long. The V gene's germline CDR1 is SGDLS and CDR2 YYNGEE. The CDR3 DNA follows: TGTGCCAGCAGCGTAGGGGAGCGAGGCGAGCAGTACTTC. Protein: CASSVGERGEQYF.

This chain links TRBV4-3 with TRBJ2-5, with TRBD1 matching over 12 bases. Looked up from germline, CDR1 is LGHNA and CDR2 is YSLEER. The CDR3 extends over 17 amino acids. V was clipped by 4 bases and J by 4 bases; unmatched bases: 10. The CDR3 spells CASSPRDRGLRGETQYF. DNA for the CDR3: TGCGCCAGCAGCCCCCGGGACAGGGGGCTTAGGGGAGAGACCCAGTACTTC.

This clone was found once. The V call is TRBV4-2, the J call TRBJ1-1, with D perhaps matching TRBD1 (5 bases). Germline V gene data show CDR1 as LGHNA and CDR2 as YNFKEQ. Trimming took off 1 base at V and 5 bases at J, with 11 bases between the two ends. The CDR3 loop spans 14 amino acids. CDR3 in amino acids: CASSQAGMATEAFF. The CDR3 coding sequence is TGTGCCAGCAGCCAAGCAGGGATGGCAACTGAAGCTTTCTTT.

This chain joins TRBV19 and TRBJ2-5; 9 nucleotides agree with TRBD1. The J segment lost 4 bases and the V segment lost 5 bases, leaving 8 bases of the junction unmatched. The CDR3 runs 15 residues. The V gene's germline CDR1 is LNHDA and CDR2 SQIVND (reference sequence). CDR3 sequence (DNA): TGTGCCAGTAGTCCAAGGACAGGGGTGGGAGAGACCCAGTACTTC. It codes for CASSPRTGVGETQYF.

The rearrangement uses TRBV5-4 and TRBJ1-1, with a weak D call TRBD1 (5 bases). Germline-derived CDR1 and CDR2 are SGHNT and YYREEE (reference sequence). The CDR3 totals 12 residues. V lost 4 bases and J 7 bases, leaving 11 bases between the germline ends. DNA of the CDR3: TGTGCCAGCAGCGAGTGGGGACTTGAAGCTTTCTTT. Its protein is CASSEWGLEAFF.

This clone was seen only a few times. The V call is TRBV6-4, the J call TRBJ2-2, with TRBD2 identical over 8 bases. The CDR3 is 15 residues long. Germline assignment: CDR1 MRHNA and CDR2 SNTAGT. V was pared by 3 bases and J by 6 bases, with 6 bases of the junction left unmatched. As DNA, the CDR3 is TGTGCCAGCAGTGAGAATAGCGGGATTCCCGGGGAGCTGTTTTTT. Protein sequence: CASSENSGIPGELFF.

This clone was seen only a few times. The CDR3 coding sequence is TGTGCCAGCTCACTTTATCCAGGGCCGACTAATGAAAAACTGTTTTTT. This codes for CASSLYPGPTNEKLFF. The chain combines TRBV18 with TRBJ1-4, with a weak D call TRBD1 (5 bases). Per germline, CDR1 KGHSH and CDR2 LQKENI. The CDR3 totals 16 residues. V was pared by 4 bases and J by 2 bases, with 14 bases between.

The CDR3 DNA follows: TGTGCCAGCAGCTTACTGGCTGAACCCCACACTGAAGCTTTCTTT. Amino acids: CASSLLAEPHTEAFF. The chain has TRBV7-9 and TRBJ1-1; the D is unclear. The CDR3 runs to 15 residues. The germline V and J ends were trimmed by 2 bases and 3 bases, with 13 bases remaining between them. Looked up from germline, CDR1 is SEHNR and CDR2 is FQNEAQ (reference sequence).

The chain carries TRBV6-6 and TRBJ1-6; 7 positions agree with TRBD1. There are 15 residues in the CDR3. Germline trimming cut 6 bases from V and 5 bases from J; bases unmatched to any gene: 7. Germline lookup yields CDR1 MNHNY and CDR2 SVGAGI (reference sequence). The CDR3: CASSLTGPDNSPLHF. CDR3 DNA: TGTGCCAGCAGCCTGACAGGGCCGGATAATTCACCCCTCCACTTT.

The genes are TRBV27 and TRBJ2-3; 9 bases map to TRBD1. The CDR3 is 15 amino acids. Losses at the gene ends were 4 bases for V and 1 base for J; bases not matched to a gene: 3. Germline V gene lookup returns CDR1 MNHEY and CDR2 SMNVEV (reference sequence). CDR3 region: CASSSWTGGTDTQYF. The CDR3 nucleotides are TGTGCCAGCAGTTCCTGGACAGGGGGCACAGATACGCAGTATTTT.

The J gene is TRBJ2-3, the V gene TRBV4-3; 9 positions agree with TRBD1. CDR1 is LGHNA and CDR2 is YSLEER in the germline V gene. With 3 bases clipped from V and 4 bases from J, the junction kept 5 bases outside the gene matches. The CDR3 has 15 amino acids. The chain's CDR3 is CASSQWTGVPDTQYF. CDR3 DNA sequence: TGCGCCAGCAGCCAGTGGACAGGGGTTCCAGATACGCAGTATTTT.

The chain couples TRBV6-1 to TRBJ1-2; tentative D call: TRBD1 (5 bases). This CDR3 contains 16 residues. The germline CDR1 and CDR2 sequences are MNHNS and SASEGT. Trimming shortened V by 2 bases and J by 0 bases, and 13 bases separated the two germline ends. The CDR3, as DNA: TGTGCCAGCAGTGAACCCCCGTGGGGGGCTAACTATGGCTACACCTTC. Translated, it gives CASSEPPWGANYGYTF.

The V and J genes are TRBV18 and TRBJ1-1; TRBD1 is a possible D gene (5 bases). The CDR3 is 12 residues long. Trimming removed 6 bases at V and 5 bases at J, with 10 bases between. The V gene's germline CDR1 is KGHSH and CDR2 LQKENI. This chain's CDR3 is CASSRGETEAFF. The CDR3 bases are TGTGCCAGCTCGCGGGGCGAAACTGAAGCTTTCTTT.

J is TRBJ2-7 and V is TRBV18, with 9 nucleotides matching TRBD1. V lost 6 bases to trimming and J lost 5 bases; unmatched junction nucleotides: 8. This CDR3 is built from 14 residues. The germline CDR1 and CDR2 sequences are KGHSH and LQKENI. The CDR3 here is CASSFRDRADEQYF. The CDR3 DNA reads as TGTGCCAGCTCCTTCCGGGACAGGGCCGACGAGCAGTACTTC. The entire variable domain, with the rest obtained from reference TRBV18 and TRBJ2-7, is as follows: NAGVMQNPRHLVRRRGQEARLRCSPMKGHSHVYWYRQLPEEGLKFMVYLQKENIIDESGMPKERFSAEFPKEGPSILRIQQVVRGDSAAYFCASSFRDRADEQYFGPGTRLTVT.

The chain is built from TRBV19 and TRBJ2-3; no clear D gene. CDR1 is LNHDA, CDR2 SQIVND, per germline (reference sequence). V lost 3 bases and J 6 bases, leaving 4 bases between the germline ends. CDR3 length: 11 residues. The CDR3 region has the DNA TGTGCCAGTAGTATCGGGGATACGCAGTATTTT. This sequence encodes CASSIGDTQYF.

V and J are TRBV18 and TRBJ1-2; 9 nucleotides line up with TRBD1. The J segment lost 6 bases and the V segment lost 0 bases, leaving 5 bases of the junction unmatched. Per germline, CDR1 KGHSH and CDR2 LQKENI. This CDR3 contains 15 residues. CDR3: CASSPPGTGTDGYTF. The CDR3 DNA sequence: TGTGCCAGCTCACCACCGGGGACAGGGACGGATGGCTACACCTTC.

The V call is TRBV19, the J call TRBJ2-3, with a possible D match to TRBD2 (5 bases). V lost 1 base to trimming and J lost 3 bases, with 14 bases between them. This CDR3 region has 16 residues. Germline V lookup: CDR1 LNHDA, CDR2 SQIVND (reference sequence). CDR3 loop: CASSIASPGGTDTQYF. CDR3 bases: TGTGCCAGTAGTATAGCCTCTCCCGGAGGAACAGATACGCAGTATTTT.

There are a few counts of this clone. This chain joins TRBV6-4 and TRBJ2-3; perhaps TRBD2 as D (6 bases). The ends were cut back, 6 bases at V and 4 bases at J, with 14 bases in the middle. Looked up from germline, CDR1 is MRHNA and CDR2 is SNTAGT. The CDR3 length is 14 residues. The DNA for the CDR3 is TGTGCCAGCAGAAGGGACTCGGTAGCAGATACGCAGTATTTT. This translates into CASRRDSVADTQYF.

The chain carries TRBV9 and TRBJ2-3, with 8 bases matching TRBD2. V dropped 7 bases and J dropped 1; count of bases not matched to a gene: 8. This CDR3 has 15 residues. The germline gives CDR1 SGDLS, CDR2 YYNGEE. The CDR3 protein is CASGARSGGTDTQYF. The DNA of the CDR3 is TGTGCCAGCGGCGCCCGTAGCGGGGGCACAGATACGCAGTATTTT. Full variable domain (remainder filled in from reference TRBV9 and TRBJ2-3): DSGVTQTPKHLITATGQRVTLRCSPRSGDLSVYWYQQSLDQGLQFLIQYYNGEERAKGNILERFSAQQFPDLHSELNLSSLELGDSALYFCASGARSGGTDTQYFGPGTRLTVL.

On this clone itself: A read error may account for a junction end that differs from germline. The sample contains more than one DNA sequence encoding this CDR3. The J gene is TRBJ1-1, the V gene TRBV13, with 9 bases fitting TRBD1. Per the germline V gene, CDR1 is PRHDT and CDR2 is FYEKMQ (reference sequence). This CDR3 has 15 amino acids. In DNA form, the CDR3 reads TGCGCCAGCAGCTTCAACAGGGGGCTGAACACTGAAGCTTTCTTT. Its protein product is CASSFNRGLNTEAFF.